This TCR beta chain was sequenced in a study of blood T cell repertoires in COVID-19. Libraries were prepared by immunoSEQ multiplex PCR; TCRdb keeps only in-frame clonotypes and omits some of them. This table has around 69,000 clones, about 86% appearing once. V lost 7 bases, J lost 5 bases, and 7 bases stayed unmatched. The CDR3 sequence is 14 residues long. Germline loops: CDR1 MNHEY, CDR2 SVGAGI. The source material was peripheral blood. The TCR originated in a man aged 50 to 60 with active COVID-19. The chain combines TRBV6-5 with TRBJ1-1; 10 bases match TRBD1. In DNA form, the CDR3 reads TGTGCCAGCACGAAAGACAGGGGGCTGACTGAAGCTTTCTTT. It specifies CASTKDRGLTEAFF.